The 19 T cell receptor beta chains given below trace back to one sample, sequenced in a study of T cell responses to AZD1222 COVID-19 vaccine. Some clones are missing from TCRdb's copy, which holds only in-frame ones; the method was immunoSEQ multiplex PCR. The profile covers under 150,000 clones, with over 75% appearing a single time and about 3.7% taken by the ten largest. The sample consisted of peripheral blood, taken on day 0 of AZD1222 vaccination. The origin of the receptors is an adult in good health.

This rearrangement joins TRBV7-3 to TRBJ2-5; D tentatively fits TRBD1 or TRBD2 (5 bases each). CDR1 and CDR2 from the germline V gene are SGHTA and FQGTGA. V was cut by 2 bases and J by 1 base, with 20 bases left in between. CDR3 length: 18 residues. CDR3 nucleotides: TGTGCCAGCAGCTTACTGGCAGTAGGGCGAGGGGCCCAAGAGACCCAGTACTTC. Protein product: CASSLLAVGRGAQETQYF.

The rearrangement uses TRBV19 and TRBJ2-2; D is ambiguous. The CDR3 length is 14 residues. Germline CDR1 is LNHDA and CDR2 is SQIVND (reference sequence). V lost 3 bases, J lost 3 bases, and 8 bases lay in between. CDR3 nucleotides: TGTGCCAGTAGTATGGGCCTCGACACCGGGGAGCTGTTTTTT. Translating gives CASSMGLDTGELFF.

The chain joins TRBV12-3 or TRBV12-4 to TRBJ1-1; D is possibly TRBD1 (5 bases). CDR3 length equals 12 residues. V dropped 3 bases and J dropped 5 bases, with 7 bases sitting between them. The CDR3 bases are TGTGCCAGCAGTTTTGCAGGGACTGAAGCTTTCTTT. Translated, it gives CASSFAGTEAFF.

This chain joins TRBV25-1 and TRBJ1-1; D unclear. The CDR3 sequence is 13 residues long. Germline CDR1 and CDR2: MGHDK and SYGVNS. Trimming removed 2 bases at V and 7 bases at J, with 11 bases between. CDR3 in amino acids: CASSETPVSEAFF. In DNA form, the CDR3 reads TGTGCCAGCAGTGAAACCCCCGTCAGTGAAGCTTTCTTT.

The chain couples TRBV5-1 to TRBJ1-1, with D unclear. The germline V and J ends were trimmed by 2 bases and 4 bases, with 12 bases remaining between them. This CDR3 region has 14 residues. Germline V gives CDR1 SGHRS, CDR2 YFSETQ. The CDR3 loop reads CASSLFGVGTEAFF. CDR3 nucleotide sequence: TGCGCCAGCAGCTTATTCGGGGTTGGCACTGAAGCTTTCTTT.

V usage is TRBV5-3 and J usage is TRBJ1-1, with a tentative D call TRBD1 (5 bases). TRBV5-3 is sorted into the ORF group, with uncertain function. CDR3 length: 14 residues. V lost 0 bases and J 1 base, leaving 7 bases between the germline ends. The CDR3 nucleotides are TGTGCCAGAAGCTTGGGGGACGGGAACACTGAAGCTTTCTTT. Protein product: CARSLGDGNTEAFF.

The chain combines TRBV18 with TRBJ1-1, with TRBD1 matching 8 bases. The V and J ends lost 2 bases and 2 bases, in that order; junction bases with no gene match: 7. Germline CDR1 is KGHSH and CDR2 is LQKENI. This CDR3 contains 16 residues. The CDR3 coding sequence is TGTGCCAGCTCACCATCCACCGGGACAGGAAACACTGAAGCTTTCTTT. This translates into CASSPSTGTGNTEAFF.

The rearrangement uses TRBV6-5 and TRBJ1-6, with 9 positions matching TRBD1. The V segment lost 5 bases and the J segment 7 bases; nucleotides outside the gene matches: 3. CDR3 length: 14 residues. CDR1 is MNHEY and CDR2 is SVGAGI in the germline V gene. The CDR3 protein is CASSTGTGNSPLHF. DNA for the CDR3: TGTGCCAGCAGTACCGGGACAGGGAATTCACCCCTCCACTTT.

This rearrangement joins TRBV10-3 to TRBJ1-1; D possibly corresponds to TRBD1 (5 bases). Germline V gene data show CDR1 as ENHRY and CDR2 as SYGVKD. The CDR3 length is 16 residues. V was clipped by 0 bases and J by 1 base, with 12 bases between them. The CDR3 loop reads CAISESEGLGNTEAFF. CDR3 nucleotide sequence: TGTGCCATCAGTGAGTCGGAGGGGCTCGGGAACACTGAAGCTTTCTTT.

This chain connects TRBV4-3 to TRBJ2-3; weak D call: TRBD2 (5 bases). The germline V gene encodes CDR1 LGHNA and CDR2 YSLEER. Trimming shortened V by 0 bases and J by 2 bases, and 12 bases separated the two germline ends. CDR3 length equals 16 residues. The DNA for the CDR3 is TGCGCCAGCAGCCAAGATATTGAGGGAGCCACAGATACGCAGTATTTT. This codes for CASSQDIEGATDTQYF.

The chain carries TRBV11-2 and TRBJ1-1, with 8 bases fitting TRBD1. The junction had 7 bases not matched to a gene; V was cut back by 1 base and J by 12 bases. The CDR3 is 13 residues long. Germline loops: CDR1 SGHAT, CDR2 FQNNGV. CDR3 protein: CASSLGGDRLSFF. The CDR3 coding sequence is TGTGCCAGCAGCTTAGGGGGGGACAGGTTGTCTTTCTTT. The variable domain in full, completed from reference TRBV11-2 and TRBJ1-1, reads EAGVAQSPRYKIIEKRQSVAFWCNPISGHATLYWYQQILGQGPKLLIQFQNNGVVDDSQLPKDRFSAERLKGVDSTLKIQPAKLEDSAVYLCASSLGGDRLSFFGQGTRLTVV.

This chain joins TRBV18 and TRBJ1-2, with a weak D call TRBD1 (6 bases). V shed 0 bases and J shed 3 bases, with 17 bases lying between them. Germline assignment: CDR1 KGHSH and CDR2 LQKENI. The CDR3 has 17 amino acids. CDR3 DNA: TGTGCCAGCTCACCACCGAGGGGGGAACCGCTTCACTATGGCTACACCTTC. Protein sequence: CASSPPRGEPLHYGYTF.

This clone was seen only once. The V gene is TRBV5-4, the J gene TRBJ1-1; no definite D call. Trimming removed 3 bases at V and 0 bases at J, with 15 bases between. The CDR3 runs 16 residues. The germline CDR1 and CDR2 sequences are SGHNT and YYREEE (reference sequence). The CDR3, as DNA: TGTGCCAGCAGCTCCTCGACTGCTCTCATGAACACTGAAGCTTTCTTT. This encodes CASSSSTALMNTEAFF.

CDR3 loop: CSVFARDRDNEQYF. The CDR3 DNA reads as TGCAGCGTTTTCGCCAGGGACAGGGACAACGAGCAGTACTTC. The chain links TRBV29-1 to TRBJ2-7, with TRBD1 matching over 9 bases. Germline trimming cut 5 bases from V and 5 bases from J; bases unmatched to any gene: 10. Germline lookup yields CDR1 SQVTM and CDR2 ANQGSEA. This CDR3 spans 14 amino acids.

The CDR3 here is CATSREGQGIQPQHF. The CDR3 nucleotides are TGTGCCACCAGCAGAGAGGGGCAGGGCATTCAGCCCCAGCATTTT. This chain uses TRBV15 with TRBJ1-5; tentatively, D is TRBD1 (5 bases). The CDR3 is 15 residues long. Per the germline V gene, CDR1 is LNHNV and CDR2 is YYDKDF (reference sequence). V lost 0 bases to trimming and J lost 6 bases, with 12 bases between them.

The V gene is TRBV5-1, the J gene TRBJ1-4, with unresolved D. The V end was cut by 3 bases, the J end by 4 bases, with 10 bases between. Germline V CDR1 and CDR2: SGHRS, YFSETQ. This CDR3 is 14 amino acids long. CDR3 DNA: TGCGCCAGCAGCTCCTATGGGTATAATGAAAAACTGTTTTTT. It encodes CASSSYGYNEKLFF.

This clone was detected only once. The chain is built from TRBV10-3 and TRBJ1-1; D is perhaps TRBD1 (6 bases). Germline V lookup: CDR1 ENHRY, CDR2 SYGVKD. This CDR3 spans 16 amino acids. Between the trimmed V and J ends, which lost 0 bases and 2 bases, there was a span of 13 bases. For the CDR3, the DNA is TGTGCCATCAGTGAGTCGTGGACAGTAGTAAACACTGAAGCTTTCTTT. Translating it yields CAISESWTVVNTEAFF.

V gene TRBV6-5 combines with J gene TRBJ1-2; no firm D call. With 2 bases removed from V and 8 bases from J, the gap between germline ends came to 12 bases. This CDR3 comprises 13 residues. Germline lookup yields CDR1 MNHEY and CDR2 SVGAGI. The DNA for the CDR3 is TGTGCCAGCAGTTACGATGGGTACGGCGGCTACACCTTC. It translates to CASSYDGYGGYTF.

The CDR3 DNA reads TGCGCCAGCAGCCAAGTCCCCTTTGCAGGACAGGGGGAGAACACTGAAGCTTTCTTT. Amino acid sequence: CASSQVPFAGQGENTEAFF. The chain uses TRBV4-3 and TRBJ1-1; 10 nucleotides align to TRBD1. Trimming took 1 base from V and 1 from J; bases not matched to a gene: 12. The CDR3 is made up of 19 amino acids. In germline, CDR1 is LGHNA, CDR2 YSLEER.